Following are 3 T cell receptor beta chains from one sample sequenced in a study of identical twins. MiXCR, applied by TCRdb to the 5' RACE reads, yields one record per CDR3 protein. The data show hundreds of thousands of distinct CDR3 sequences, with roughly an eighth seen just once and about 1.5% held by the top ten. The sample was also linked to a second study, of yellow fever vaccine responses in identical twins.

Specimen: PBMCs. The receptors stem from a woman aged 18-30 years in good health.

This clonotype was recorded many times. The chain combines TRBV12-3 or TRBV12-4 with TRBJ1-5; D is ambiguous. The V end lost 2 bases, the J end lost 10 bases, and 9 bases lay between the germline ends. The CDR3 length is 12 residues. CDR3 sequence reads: CASSLWPIPQHF. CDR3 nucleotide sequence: TGTGCCAGCAGTTTATGGCCCATACCCCAGCATTTT.

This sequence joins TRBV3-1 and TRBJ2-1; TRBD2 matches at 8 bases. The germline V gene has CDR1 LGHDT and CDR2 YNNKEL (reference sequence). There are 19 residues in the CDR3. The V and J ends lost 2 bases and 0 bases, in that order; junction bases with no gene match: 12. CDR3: CASSQPRPGLGSSYNEQFF. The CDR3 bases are TGTGCCAGCAGCCAACCCCGGCCGGGACTAGGGAGCTCCTACAATGAGCAGTTCTTC.

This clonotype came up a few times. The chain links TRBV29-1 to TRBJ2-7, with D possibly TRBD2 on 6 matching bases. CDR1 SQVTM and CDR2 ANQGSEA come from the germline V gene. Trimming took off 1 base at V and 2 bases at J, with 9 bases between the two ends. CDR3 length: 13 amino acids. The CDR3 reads CSVEGSGTYEQYF. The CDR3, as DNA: TGCAGCGTTGAAGGTAGCGGCACCTACGAGCAGTACTTC.